The present entry profiles one T cell receptor (beta chain) with its context. Each CDR3 protein gets one entry after TCRdb re-called the PCR reads with MiXCR. The sample shows over 15,000 distinct CDR3 sequences, about 31% of them seen only once. Losses at the gene ends were 0 bases for V and 4 bases for J; bases not matched to a gene: 3. The CDR3 is 15 residues long. Per germline, CDR1 LGHNA and CDR2 YSLEER. This specimen comes from a study of regulatory and conventional T cells in breast cancer. This receptor was obtained from a female donor in good health. The rearrangement links TRBV4-3 to TRBJ2-7, with TRBD1 matching 10 bases. The sample was conventional T cells from blood. Here the CDR3 DNA reads TGCGCCAGCAGCCAAGATCCGGGACAGGGGTACGAGCAGTACTTC. Encoded protein: CASSQDPGQGYEQYF.